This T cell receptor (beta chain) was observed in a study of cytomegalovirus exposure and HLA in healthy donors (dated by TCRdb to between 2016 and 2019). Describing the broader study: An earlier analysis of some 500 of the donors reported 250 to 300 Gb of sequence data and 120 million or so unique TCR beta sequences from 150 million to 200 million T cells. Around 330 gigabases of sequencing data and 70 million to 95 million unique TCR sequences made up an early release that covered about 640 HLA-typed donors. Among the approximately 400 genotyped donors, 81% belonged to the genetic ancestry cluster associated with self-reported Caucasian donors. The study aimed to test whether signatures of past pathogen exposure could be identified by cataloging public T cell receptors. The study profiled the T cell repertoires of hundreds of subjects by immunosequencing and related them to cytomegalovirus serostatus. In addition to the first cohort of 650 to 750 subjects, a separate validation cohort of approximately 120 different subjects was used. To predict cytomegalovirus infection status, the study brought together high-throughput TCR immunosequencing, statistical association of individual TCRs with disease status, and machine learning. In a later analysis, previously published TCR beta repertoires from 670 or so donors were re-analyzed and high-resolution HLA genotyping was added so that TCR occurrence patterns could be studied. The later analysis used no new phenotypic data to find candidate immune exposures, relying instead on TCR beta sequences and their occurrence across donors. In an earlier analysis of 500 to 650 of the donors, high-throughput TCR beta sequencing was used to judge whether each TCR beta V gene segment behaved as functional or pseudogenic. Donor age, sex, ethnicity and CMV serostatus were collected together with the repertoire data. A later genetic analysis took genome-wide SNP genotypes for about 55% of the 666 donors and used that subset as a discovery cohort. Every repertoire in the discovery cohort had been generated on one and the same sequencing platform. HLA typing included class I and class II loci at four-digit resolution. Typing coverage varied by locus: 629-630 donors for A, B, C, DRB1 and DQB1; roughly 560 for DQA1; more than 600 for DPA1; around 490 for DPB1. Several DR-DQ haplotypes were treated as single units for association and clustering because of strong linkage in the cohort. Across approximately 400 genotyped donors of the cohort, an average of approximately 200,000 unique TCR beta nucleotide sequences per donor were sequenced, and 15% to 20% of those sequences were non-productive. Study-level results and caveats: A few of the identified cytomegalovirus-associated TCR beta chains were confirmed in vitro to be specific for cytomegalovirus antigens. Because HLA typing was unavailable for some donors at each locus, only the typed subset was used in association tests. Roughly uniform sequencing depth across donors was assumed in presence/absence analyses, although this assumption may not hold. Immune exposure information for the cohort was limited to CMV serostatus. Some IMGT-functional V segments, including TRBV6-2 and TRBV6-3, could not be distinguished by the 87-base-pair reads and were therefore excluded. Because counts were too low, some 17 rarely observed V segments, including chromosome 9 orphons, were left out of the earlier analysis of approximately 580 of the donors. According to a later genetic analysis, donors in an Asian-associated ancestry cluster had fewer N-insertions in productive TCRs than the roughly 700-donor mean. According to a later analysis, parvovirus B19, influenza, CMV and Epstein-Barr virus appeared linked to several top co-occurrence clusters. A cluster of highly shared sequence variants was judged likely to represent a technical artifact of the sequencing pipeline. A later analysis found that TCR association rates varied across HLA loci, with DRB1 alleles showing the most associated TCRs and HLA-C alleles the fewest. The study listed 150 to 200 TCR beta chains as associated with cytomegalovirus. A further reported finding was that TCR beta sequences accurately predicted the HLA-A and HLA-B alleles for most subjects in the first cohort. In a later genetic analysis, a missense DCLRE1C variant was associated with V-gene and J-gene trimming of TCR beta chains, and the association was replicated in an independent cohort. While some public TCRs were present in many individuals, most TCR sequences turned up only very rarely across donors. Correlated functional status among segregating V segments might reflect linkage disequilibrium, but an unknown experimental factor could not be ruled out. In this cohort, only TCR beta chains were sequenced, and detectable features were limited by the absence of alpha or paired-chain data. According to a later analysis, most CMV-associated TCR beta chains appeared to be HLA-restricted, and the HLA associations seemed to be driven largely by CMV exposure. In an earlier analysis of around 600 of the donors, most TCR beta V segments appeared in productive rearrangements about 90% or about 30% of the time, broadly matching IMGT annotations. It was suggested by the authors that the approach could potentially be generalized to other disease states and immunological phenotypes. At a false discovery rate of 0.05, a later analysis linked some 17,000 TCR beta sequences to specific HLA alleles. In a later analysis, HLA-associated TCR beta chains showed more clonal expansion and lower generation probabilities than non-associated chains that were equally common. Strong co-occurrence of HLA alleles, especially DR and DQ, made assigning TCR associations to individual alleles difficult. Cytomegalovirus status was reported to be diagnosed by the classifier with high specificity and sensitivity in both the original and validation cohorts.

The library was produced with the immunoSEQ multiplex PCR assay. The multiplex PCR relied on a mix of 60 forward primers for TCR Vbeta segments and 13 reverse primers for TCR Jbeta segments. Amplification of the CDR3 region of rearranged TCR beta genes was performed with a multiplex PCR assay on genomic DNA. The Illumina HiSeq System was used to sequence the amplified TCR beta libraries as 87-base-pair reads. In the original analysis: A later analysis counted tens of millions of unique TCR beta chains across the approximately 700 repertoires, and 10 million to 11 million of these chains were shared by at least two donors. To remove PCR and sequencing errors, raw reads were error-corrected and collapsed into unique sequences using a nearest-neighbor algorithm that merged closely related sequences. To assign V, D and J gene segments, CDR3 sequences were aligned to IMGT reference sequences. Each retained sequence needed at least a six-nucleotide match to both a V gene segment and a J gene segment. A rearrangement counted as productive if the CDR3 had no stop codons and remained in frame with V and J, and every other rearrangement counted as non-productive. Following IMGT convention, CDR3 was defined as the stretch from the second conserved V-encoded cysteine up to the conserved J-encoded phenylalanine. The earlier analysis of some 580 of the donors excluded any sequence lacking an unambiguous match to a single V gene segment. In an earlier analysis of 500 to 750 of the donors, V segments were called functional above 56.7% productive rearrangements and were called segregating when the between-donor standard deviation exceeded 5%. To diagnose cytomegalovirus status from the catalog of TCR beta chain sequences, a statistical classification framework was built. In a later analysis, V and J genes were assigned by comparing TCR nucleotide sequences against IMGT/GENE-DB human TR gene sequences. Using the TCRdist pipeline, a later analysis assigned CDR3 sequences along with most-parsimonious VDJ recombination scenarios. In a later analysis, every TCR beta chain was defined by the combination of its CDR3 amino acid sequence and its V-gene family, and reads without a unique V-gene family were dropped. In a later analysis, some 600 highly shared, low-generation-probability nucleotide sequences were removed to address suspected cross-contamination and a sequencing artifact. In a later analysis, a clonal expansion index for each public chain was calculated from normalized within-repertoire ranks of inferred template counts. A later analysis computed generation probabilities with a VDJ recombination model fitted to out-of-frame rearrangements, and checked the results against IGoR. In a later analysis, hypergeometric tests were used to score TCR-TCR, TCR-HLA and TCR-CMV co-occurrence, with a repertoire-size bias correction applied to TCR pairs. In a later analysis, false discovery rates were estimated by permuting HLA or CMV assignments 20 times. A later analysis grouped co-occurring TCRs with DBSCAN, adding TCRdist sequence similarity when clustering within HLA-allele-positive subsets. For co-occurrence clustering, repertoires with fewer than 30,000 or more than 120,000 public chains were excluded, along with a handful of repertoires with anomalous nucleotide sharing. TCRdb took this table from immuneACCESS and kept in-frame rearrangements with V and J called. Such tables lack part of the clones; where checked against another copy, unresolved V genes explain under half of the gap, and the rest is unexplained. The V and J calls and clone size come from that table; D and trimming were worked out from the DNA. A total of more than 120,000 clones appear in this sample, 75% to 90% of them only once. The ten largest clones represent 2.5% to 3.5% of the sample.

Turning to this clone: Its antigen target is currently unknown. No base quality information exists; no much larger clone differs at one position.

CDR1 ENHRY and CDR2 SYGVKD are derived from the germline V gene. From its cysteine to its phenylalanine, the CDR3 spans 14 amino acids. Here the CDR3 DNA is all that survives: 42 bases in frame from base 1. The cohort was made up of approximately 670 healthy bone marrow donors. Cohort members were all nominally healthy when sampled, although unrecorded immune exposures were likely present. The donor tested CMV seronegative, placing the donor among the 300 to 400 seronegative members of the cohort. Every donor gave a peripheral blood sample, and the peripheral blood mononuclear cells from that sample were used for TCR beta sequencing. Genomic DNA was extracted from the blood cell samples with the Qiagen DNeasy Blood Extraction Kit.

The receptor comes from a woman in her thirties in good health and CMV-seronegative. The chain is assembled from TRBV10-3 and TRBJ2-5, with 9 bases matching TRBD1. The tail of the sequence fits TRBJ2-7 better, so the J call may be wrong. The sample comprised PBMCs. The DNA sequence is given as TGTGCCATCAGATCCGGGACAGGGCGGGACGAGCAGTACTTC. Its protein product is CAIRSGTGRDEQYF.